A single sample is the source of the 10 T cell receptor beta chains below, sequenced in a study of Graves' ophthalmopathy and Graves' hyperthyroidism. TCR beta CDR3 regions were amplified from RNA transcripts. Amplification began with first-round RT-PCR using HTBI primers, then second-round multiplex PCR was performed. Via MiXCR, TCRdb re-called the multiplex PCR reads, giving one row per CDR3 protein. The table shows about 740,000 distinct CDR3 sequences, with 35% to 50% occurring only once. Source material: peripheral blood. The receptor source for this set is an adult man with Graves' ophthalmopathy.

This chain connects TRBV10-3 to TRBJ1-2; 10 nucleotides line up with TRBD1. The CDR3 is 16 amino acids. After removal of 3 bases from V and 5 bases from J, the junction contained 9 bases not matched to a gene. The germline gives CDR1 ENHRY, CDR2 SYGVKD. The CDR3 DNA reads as TGTGCCATCAGTGAATTTTCCAGGACAGGGGGGTATGGCTACACCTTC. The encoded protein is CAISEFSRTGGYGYTF.

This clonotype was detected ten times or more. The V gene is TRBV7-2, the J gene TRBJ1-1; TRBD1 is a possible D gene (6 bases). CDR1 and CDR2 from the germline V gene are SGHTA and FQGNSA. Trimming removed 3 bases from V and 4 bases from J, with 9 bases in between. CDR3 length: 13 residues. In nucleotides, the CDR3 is TGTGCCAGCAGCTTCAAAGGGGGCACTGAAGCTTTCTTT. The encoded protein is CASSFKGGTEAFF.

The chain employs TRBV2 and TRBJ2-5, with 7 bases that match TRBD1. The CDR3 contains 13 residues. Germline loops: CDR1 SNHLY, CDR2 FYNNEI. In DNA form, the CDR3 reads TGTGCTAGCCGGGACAGTGGAAGCGGGACCCAGTACTTC. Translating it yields CASRDSGSGTQYF.

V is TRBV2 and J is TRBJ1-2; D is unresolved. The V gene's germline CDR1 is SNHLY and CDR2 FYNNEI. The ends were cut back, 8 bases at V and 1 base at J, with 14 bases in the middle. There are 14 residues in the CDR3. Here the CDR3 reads CASSMTTVNYGYTF. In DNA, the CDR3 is TGTGCCAGCTCAATGACAACCGTTAACTATGGCTACACCTTC.

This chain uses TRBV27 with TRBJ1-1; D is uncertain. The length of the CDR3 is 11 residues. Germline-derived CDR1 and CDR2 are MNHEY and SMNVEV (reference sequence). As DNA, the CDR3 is TGTGCTTGCCGGAAGAACACTGAAGCTTTCTTT. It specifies CACRKNTEAFF.

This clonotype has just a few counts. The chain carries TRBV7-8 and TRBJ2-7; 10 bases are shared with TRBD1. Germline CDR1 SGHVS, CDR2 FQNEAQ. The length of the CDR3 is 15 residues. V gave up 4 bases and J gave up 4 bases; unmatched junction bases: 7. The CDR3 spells CASSSGQGEGYEQYF. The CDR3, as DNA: TGTGCCAGCAGCTCAGGACAGGGGGAAGGGTACGAGCAGTACTTC.

The CDR3 nucleotides read TGTGCCAGCAGCGCAGCCCCAGGCATGGAGACCCAGTACTTC. This encodes CASSAAPGMETQYF. The gene calls are TRBV2 and TRBJ2-5; D unresolved. The germline CDR1 and CDR2 sequences are SNHLY and FYNNEI. V lost 6 bases, J lost 5 bases, and 16 bases lay in between. The CDR3 length is 14 residues.

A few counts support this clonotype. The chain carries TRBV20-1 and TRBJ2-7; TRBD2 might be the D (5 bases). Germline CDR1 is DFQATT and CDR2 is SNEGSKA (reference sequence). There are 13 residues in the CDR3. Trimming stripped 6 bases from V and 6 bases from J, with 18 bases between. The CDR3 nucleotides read TGCAGTGCCATTAGGACCGGTGCGGGCGAGCAGTACTTC. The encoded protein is CSAIRTGAGEQYF.

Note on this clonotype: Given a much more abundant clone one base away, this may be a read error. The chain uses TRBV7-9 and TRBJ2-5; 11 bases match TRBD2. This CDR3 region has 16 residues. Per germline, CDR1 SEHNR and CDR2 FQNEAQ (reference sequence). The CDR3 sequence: CASSGPSGRPGETLYF. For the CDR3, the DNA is TGTGCCAGCAGCGGTCCTAGCGGGAGGCCGGGAGAGACCCTGTACTTC.

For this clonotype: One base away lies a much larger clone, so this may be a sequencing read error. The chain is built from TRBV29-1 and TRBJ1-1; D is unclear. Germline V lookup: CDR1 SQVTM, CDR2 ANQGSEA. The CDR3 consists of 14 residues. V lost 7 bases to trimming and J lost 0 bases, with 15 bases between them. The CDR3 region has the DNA TGCAGCGGGAGGACGAAGGGAATGAACACTGAAGCTTTCTTT. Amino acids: CSGRTKGMNTEAFF. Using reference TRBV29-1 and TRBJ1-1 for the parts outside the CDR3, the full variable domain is SAVISQKPSRDICQRGTSLTIQCQVDSQVTMMFWYRQQPGQSLTLIATANQGSEATYESGFVIDKFPISRPNLTFSTLTVSNMSPEDSSIYLCSGRTKGMNTEAFFGQGTRLTVV.